The subject of this entry is one T cell receptor (beta chain). Its cognate antigen is unknown. This sample stems from a study of PD-1 blockade in classical Hodgkin lymphoma. Study summary: Nivolumab dosed at 3 mg/kg went to patients intravenously every 2 weeks. Whole-study results and caveats: Later analyses included only patients treated at least 1 year post-ASCT. With CD4+ cells, TCR diversity rose significantly by C4D1, but not with CD8+ cells.

No patient escaped relapse after autologous stem cell transplantation, and brentuximab vedotin exposure varied. Complete response, partial response or progressive disease was each patient's best response. Germline-derived CDR1 and CDR2 are MDHEN and SYDVKM. V lost 5 bases and J 2 bases, leaving 16 bases between the germline ends. The CDR3 runs 16 residues. TCRdb's table, derived via immunoSEQ multiplex PCR, lists solely in-frame clones and lacks some. In the table there are 45,000 to 50,000 clones, around three quarters of which are singletons. The specimen was peripheral blood mononuclear cells (PBMCs), collected before the second cycle of nivolumab. The J gene is TRBJ1-3, the V gene TRBV28; D gene unclear. This TCR was sampled from a human donor with classical Hodgkin lymphoma. CDR3 region: CASSPWNRVPGNTIYF. The CDR3 DNA is TGTGCCAGCAGTCCCTGGAACAGAGTACCTGGAAACACCATATATTTT.